This T cell receptor beta chain was recovered during a study of T cells in Graves' hyperthyroidism and ophthalmopathy. Pregnant or lactating patients were excluded, as were those with uncontrolled infection or other autoimmune disease. The sample, blood from the first hyperthyroidism diagnosis, precedes any ophthalmopathy symptoms. The authors obtained PBMCs from roughly 9.7 ml of fresh peripheral blood. General study points: Blood also contained most expanded thyroid clonotypes above 0.001.

About this clonotype: Its target is not known.

Using RNA transcripts as the source, TCR beta CDR3 regions were amplified. In the first-round RT-PCR of the TCR CDR3, the HTBI primer set was used. From the multiplex PCR reads, TCRdb called clonotypes with MiXCR, one entry per CDR3 protein. Of around 300,000 distinct CDR3 sequences in the sample, about an eighth were seen once. CDR1 is SNHLY, CDR2 FYNNEI, per germline. V was trimmed by 4 bases and J by 2 bases, leaving 8 bases between them. This CDR3 is 13 amino acids long. This chain uses TRBV2 with TRBJ1-2, with D unresolved. What was sequenced was blood. The receptor's source is a woman between 25 and 40 years old with Graves' hyperthyroidism that later progressed to Graves' ophthalmopathy. The CDR3 DNA sequence: TGTGCCAGCAGTGTAAACAGCAACTATGGCTACACCTTC. Translating it yields CASSVNSNYGYTF.